The rows below give T cell receptor beta chains drawn from one sample of a study of immune evolution from preneoplasia to lung adenocarcinoma. The assay was immunoSEQ multiplex PCR, and TCRdb's table has in-frame clones only and misses some. Among some 4,000 clones listed, 65% to 85% were seen once. Material for sequencing was FFPE lung adenocarcinoma in situ tissue. All receptors derive from a person aged 70 to 79 with lung adenocarcinoma. CDR3s include the opening cysteine and the closing phenylalanine or tryptophan. The order of the fields is CDR3 length, V gene, CDR3 protein.

CDR3 length: 14
V gene: TRBV4-1
CDR3 protein: CASSQRDSLNEQFF

CDR3 length: 14
V gene: TRBV6-1
CDR3 protein: CASSGTGSNQPQHF

CDR3 length: 20
V gene: TRBV28
CDR3 protein: CASSSPGLAGGQLGRETQYF

CDR3 length: 15
V gene: TRBV5-1
CDR3 protein: CASSPSGSGTGELFF

CDR3 length: 13
V gene: TRBV7-9
CDR3 protein: CASSIQQGYGYTF

CDR3 length: 16
V gene: TRBV15
CDR3 protein: CATSREVPDRGYEQYF

CDR3 length: 13
V gene: TRBV28
CDR3 protein: CASSLGRRYGYTF

CDR3 length: 14
V gene: TRBV30
CDR3 protein: CAWSVAGGRNTIYF

CDR3 length: 17
V gene: TRBV5-6
CDR3 protein: CASSLARVTSGDHEQFF

CDR3 length: 13
V gene: TRBV28
CDR3 protein: CASSRTLGRPQHF

CDR3 length: 13
V gene: TRBV6-1
CDR3 protein: CASRGTGAYEQYF

CDR3 length: 13
V gene: TRBV6-1
CDR3 protein: CASSDPLSYEQYF

CDR3 length: 16
V gene: TRBV15
CDR3 protein: CATSRDLGTPANEQFF

CDR3 length: 13
V gene: TRBV2
CDR3 protein: CASATGPNTEAFF

CDR3 length: 16
V gene: TRBV2
CDR3 protein: CASSRNTGLNGNEQFF

CDR3 length: 19
V gene: TRBV4-2
CDR3 protein: CASSQDRGLADVVYNEQFF

CDR3 length: 17
V gene: TRBV5-6
CDR3 protein: CASSLFGVGTATYEQYF

CDR3 length: 13
V gene: TRBV5-6
CDR3 protein: CASSLGRSETQYF